A selection of T cell receptor beta chains follows, all from one sample in a study of graft-versus-host responses after intestinal transplantation. Repertoires were generated with immunoSEQ multiplex PCR, while TCRdb's copy carries only in-frame clones and drops some. The sample comprises approximately 38,000 clones, under 85% of which are singletons, and 3.5% rests with the top ten. The sequences come from PBMCs, collected 1070 days after transplant. The receptors here all came from a human patient who received an intestinal transplant, so some T cells may come from the graft donor. CDR3s include the opening cysteine and the closing phenylalanine or tryptophan. Fields, in order: V gene, clone size, D gene, J gene, CDR3 protein, CDR3 DNA. D genes are given only for firm matches. Only part of the rows carry a size: once, few, many, or a class if the clone is expanded.

TRBV11-3	once	.	TRBJ2-5	CASSLDSQETQYF	TGTGCCAGCAGCTTAGACAGCCAAGAGACCCAGTACTTC
TRBV29-1	.	.	TRBJ1-1	CSVARTGQLTTEAFF	TGCAGCGTTGCCCGGACGGGGCAACTTACCACTGAAGCTTTCTTT
TRBV10-3	.	.	TRBJ2-2	CAISARDTGELFF	TGTGCCATCAGTGCCAGGGACACCGGGGAGCTGTTTTTT
TRBV5-1	.	.	TRBJ1-2	CASSLNTGHYGYTF	TGCGCCAGCAGCTTGAATACGGGGCACTATGGCTACACCTTC
TRBV19	.	TRBD1	TRBJ2-3	CASMGVGQGADTQYF	TGTGCCAGTATGGGCGTGGGACAGGGTGCAGATACGCAGTATTTT
TRBV2	few	TRBD2	TRBJ2-2	CASSAAGGPTGELFF	TGTGCCAGCAGTGCAGCGGGGGGGCCCACCGGGGAGCTGTTTTTT
TRBV11-2	.	TRBD2	TRBJ2-1	CASSWRENEQFF	TGTGCCAGCAGCTGGCGGGAGAATGAGCAGTTCTTC
TRBV6-5	.	TRBD1	TRBJ1-1	CASSYSTGVADTEAFF	TGTGCCAGCAGTTACTCGACAGGGGTCGCGGACACTGAAGCTTTCTTT
TRBV20-1	once	.	TRBJ2-1	CSGTVYNEQFF	TGCAGTGGGACTGTCTACAATGAGCAGTTCTTC
TRBV21-1	.	.	TRBJ2-7	CASSKGIYEQYF	TGTGCCAGCAGCAAAGGGATATACGAGCAGTACTTC
TRBV9	once	.	TRBJ1-2	CASSSPPGSLLNYGYTF	TGTGCCAGCAGCTCCCCCCCCGGGTCACTTCTTAACTATGGCTACACCTTC
TRBV7-8	.	TRBD1	TRBJ2-7	CASSPGQGAYEQYF	TGTGCCAGCAGCCCAGGACAGGGGGCCTACGAGCAGTACTTC
TRBV11-2	few	TRBD1	TRBJ1-6	CASSPPGTGYNSPLHF	TGTGCCAGCAGCCCCCCCGGGACAGGTTATAATTCACCCCTCCACTTT
TRBV19	once	.	TRBJ1-5	CASSEAENQPQHF	TGTGCCAGTAGCGAGGCAGAAAATCAGCCCCAGCATTTT
TRBV18	.	TRBD1	TRBJ1-2	CASSPMDRVHGYTF	TGTGCCAGCTCACCAATGGACAGGGTCCATGGCTACACCTTC
TRBV5-1	.	.	TRBJ2-5	CASSQTGDFQETQYF	TGCGCCAGCTCACAGACCGGGGACTTCCAAGAGACCCAGTACTTC
TRBV29-1	.	.	TRBJ1-5	CSVAVGSNQPQHF	TGCAGCGTTGCGGTGGGCAGCAATCAGCCCCAGCATTTT
TRBV28	.	.	TRBJ1-6	CASSSTGSPLHF	TGTGCCAGCAGCTCAACGGGTTCACCCCTCCACTTT
TRBV28	once	.	TRBJ2-3	CASSRRGSDTQYF	TGTGCCAGCAGCCGCAGGGGATCCGATACGCAGTATTTT
TRBV19	.	.	TRBJ2-4	CASSMDSHLAKNIQYF	TGTGCCAGTAGTATGGACAGTCATCTAGCCAAAAACATTCAGTACTTC
TRBV6-5	.	.	TRBJ1-6	CASSYSPLGINSPLHF	TGTGCCAGCAGTTACTCGCCGCTGGGCATTAATTCGCCCCTCCACTTT
TRBV6-5	.	.	TRBJ1-2	CASRAGGTNYGYTF	TGTGCCAGCAGAGCGGGGGGGACCAACTATGGCTACACCTTC
TRBV9	once	TRBD2	TRBJ2-3	CASSVSGLAPDTQYF	TGTGCCAGCAGCGTATCGGGACTAGCTCCAGATACGCAGTATTTT
TRBV7-7	.	.	TRBJ2-5	CASSLDRGETQYF	TGTGCTAGCAGCTTAGACCGGGGAGAGACCCAGTACTTC
TRBV25-1	.	TRBD1	TRBJ1-2	CASSVRQGGYGYTF	TGTGCCAGCAGTGTTAGACAGGGTGGCTATGGCTACACCTTC
TRBV5-4	.	TRBD2	TRBJ2-1	CASSPGALSGSSYNEQFF	TGTGCCAGCAGCCCCGGAGCCCTCAGCGGGAGCTCCTACAATGAGCAGTTCTTC
TRBV6-5	.	TRBD1	TRBJ2-7	CASSTDREVHEQCF	TGTGCCAGCAGTACGGACAGGGAGGTCCACGAGCAGTGCTTC
TRBV9	.	.	TRBJ1-1	CASSPGANTEAFF	TGTGCCAGCAGCCCCGGGGCCAACACTGAAGCTTTCTTT
TRBV7-9	.	.	TRBJ2-7	CASSSTGKGIGTGYEQYF	TGTGCCAGCAGCTCGACGGGCAAAGGTATTGGGACTGGCTACGAGCAGTACTTC
TRBV28	.	TRBD1	TRBJ2-7	CASSIDRAPYEQYF	TGTGCCAGCAGTATTGACAGGGCCCCCTACGAGCAGTACTTC
TRBV4-1	.	.	TRBJ2-3	CASSQPTVTDTQYF	TGCGCCAGCAGCCAGCCGACAGTAACAGATACGCAGTATTTT
TRBV5-4	.	TRBD1	TRBJ2-2	CASSSTGGADTGELFF	TGTGCCAGCAGCTCGACAGGGGGCGCGGACACCGGGGAGCTGTTTTTT
TRBV6-1	.	TRBD1	TRBJ1-1	CASSGQGGGEAFF	TGTGCCAGCAGTGGGCAGGGGGGGGGTGAAGCTTTCTTT
TRBV18	.	.	TRBJ2-5	CASSPGSRETQYF	TGTGCCAGCTCACCAGGATCGCGAGAGACCCAGTACTTC
TRBV13	.	.	TRBJ1-2	CASSLGLGSLDGYTF	TGTGCCAGCAGCTTAGGCCTAGGCTCCCTCGATGGCTACACCTTC
TRBV11-2	.	TRBD1	TRBJ2-1	CASSQGAAPGNNEQFF	TGTGCCAGCAGCCAGGGGGCGGCCCCTGGGAACAATGAGCAGTTCTTC
TRBV7-9	once	.	TRBJ1-5	CASSLAANQPQHF	TGTGCCAGCAGCTTAGCGGCGAATCAGCCCCAGCATTTT
TRBV2	.	TRBD2	TRBJ2-7	CASSDEREVNEQYF	TGTGCCAGCAGTGACGAGCGGGAGGTCAACGAGCAGTACTTC
TRBV5-4	.	.	TRBJ1-3	CASIGGGPGNTIYF	TGTGCCAGCATTGGAGGGGGGCCTGGAAACACCATATATTTT
TRBV9	.	.	TRBJ2-3	CASSVEPDYTDTQYF	TGTGCCAGCAGCGTAGAGCCAGACTACACAGATACGCAGTATTTT
TRBV19	.	.	TRBJ1-1	CASSIGPGQAFF	TGTGCCAGTAGTATCGGGCCAGGCCAAGCTTTCTTT